This T cell receptor beta chain was profiled in a study of vaccination and CD4 T cells after COVID-19. Treatment defined: approximately nine-day PBMC culture with coronavirus spike peptide pools or control peptides (ViraFEST assay). In the case of this clonotype: Antigen: not known.

Sequence data for DNA of cultured CD4+ T cells were generated by the Oncomine TCR Beta short-read assay. Each CDR3 protein is one row after TCRdb ran MiXCR on the PCR reads. The table includes about 19,000 distinct CDR3 sequences, around 41% detected once. The sequence came from a human donor with COVID-19. Sequenced material: cultured CD4+ T cells from blood.

CDR3 residues: CATRGGQDGYTF. Here the CDR3 DNA reads TGTGCCACCCGGGGGGGGCAGGATGGCTACACCTTC. The rearrangement links TRBV28 to TRBJ1-2, with D possibly matching TRBD1 (6 bases). Looked up from germline, CDR1 is MDHEN and CDR2 is SYDVKM. The CDR3 contains 12 residues. V was shortened by 10 bases and J by 6 bases, with 15 bases between the two germline ends.